Listed below are T cell receptor beta chains from one sample, sequenced in a study of cytomegalovirus exposure and HLA in healthy donors. Repertoires were generated with immunoSEQ multiplex PCR, while TCRdb's copy carries only in-frame clones and drops some. This table has more than 250,000 clones, roughly 90% appearing once. Specimen: PBMCs. Every receptor here comes from a woman younger than 30 in good health and CMV-seronegative. Both conserved end residues are part of each CDR3. A D gene is named only where the DNA matches it firmly.

TRBV19,-,CASSIVGGLVEAFF
TRBV7-8,-,CASSLLAGLSYNEQFF
TRBV18,-,CASSPPVTGSNYGYTF
TRBV6-6,TRBD1,CASRPDRESYGYTF
TRBV2,-,CASRDHTAGYGGYTF
TRBV2,-,CASSDLGPPYNEQFF
TRBV6-1,-,CASKRSGQYNEQFF
TRBV13,-,CASTQRASSSPLHF
TRBV7-9,-,CASSPGQLYNSPLHF
TRBV5-6,-,CASSLGGVEKLFF
TRBV11-3,-,CASSLGTYNEQFF
TRBV6-5,-,CATPGVTGELFF
TRBV9,TRBD2,CASSVDGGTGEQYF
TRBV5-1,-,CASSLGGRTNSPLHF
TRBV6-5,-,CASSYGSGNTEAFF
TRBV4-1,-,CATQPTGLNTEAFF
TRBV6-1,TRBD1,CASRQGARNTEAFF
TRBV28,TRBD1,CASTTTVVVDRGRLYEQFF
TRBV2,-,CASMGNRELLYGYTF
TRBV9,-,CASSPDFYREGSEAFF
TRBV5-4,-,CASSHRGGEETQYF
TRBV9,-,CASSRAGSNEKLFF
TRBV7-6,-,CASSRQSTYEQYF
TRBV6-5,-,CASSEGGPSYNEQFF
TRBV29-1,TRBD2,CSVSGGNTYEQYF
TRBV2,-,CASTWTAKNEKLFF
TRBV6-6,-,CASNNSPVYEQYF
TRBV10-3,-,CAIMSRGEAFF
TRBV5-1,-,CASSLSSDTEAFF